Each of the 27 T cell receptor beta chains below was sequenced from the same sample in a study of T-cell reconstitution after alpha-beta-depleted transplantation in children. Library preparation (for TCRbeta) was performed with unique molecular identifiers. TCRdb called the PCR reads again in MiXCR, with one record for every CDR3 protein. The sample carries some 260,000 distinct CDR3 sequences, 20% to 30% recorded once. Sequenced here: PBMCs, mostly from graft donor cells, sampled 360 days after TCRalphabeta/CD19-depleted stem cell transplant. The receptor set was obtained from a female patient aged 2-9 years who had a stem cell transplant for congenital amegakaryocytic thrombocytopenia, so the T cells may come from the graft donor.

V gene TRBV12-3 or TRBV12-4 combines with J gene TRBJ2-1; unclear D gene. The CDR3 extends over 13 amino acids. With 4 bases removed from V and 16 bases from J, the gap between germline ends came to 20 bases. The CDR3 sequence: CASSYGPNNERFF. CDR3 nucleotides: TGTGCCAGCAGTTACGGACCCAACAATGAGCGTTTCTTC.

This clonotype appeared many times. V usage is TRBV5-1 and J usage is TRBJ2-5, with no clear D. The CDR3 consists of 14 residues. Germline V gene lookup returns CDR1 SGHRS and CDR2 YFSETQ. V dropped 0 bases and J dropped 2 bases, with 8 bases sitting between them. The CDR3 DNA reads as TGCGCCAGCAGCTTGGTAACGGTTCAAGAGACCCAGTACTTC. Translation gives CASSLVTVQETQYF.

This clonotype was recorded at least ten times. This rearrangement joins TRBV6-2 or TRBV6-3 to TRBJ2-3; D not resolved. Between the trimmed V and J ends, which lost 6 bases and 2 bases, there was a span of 6 bases. Germline assignment: CDR1 MNHEY and CDR2 SVGEGT. CDR3 length equals 12 residues. Written as DNA, the CDR3 is TGTGCCAGCAGCCGTCCCACAGATACGCAGTATTTT. Protein: CASSRPTDTQYF.

This clonotype was recorded a few times. The chain couples TRBV7-9 to TRBJ2-2; 8 bases align to TRBD2. The CDR3 runs 16 residues. Trimming cost V 4 bases and J 5 bases; bases outside gene matches: 9. CDR1 is SEHNR and CDR2 is FQNEAQ in the germline V gene (reference sequence). This CDR3 reads CASSSTRGGKTGELFF. The CDR3 region has the DNA TGTGCCAGCAGCTCCACTCGCGGGGGGAAAACCGGGGAGCTGTTTTTT. Combining the CDR3 with reference TRBV7-9 and TRBJ2-2 gives the whole variable domain DTGVSQNPRHKITKRGQNVTFRCDPISEHNRLYWYRQTLGQGPEFLTYFQNEAQLEKSRLLSDRFSAERPKGSFSTLEIQRTEQGDSAMYLCASSSTRGGKTGELFFGEGSRLTVL.

The rearrangement joins TRBV28 to TRBJ2-5; 7 nucleotides agree with TRBD1. This CDR3 has 14 amino acids. The ends lost 3 bases at V and 3 bases at J; junction bases unmatched: 4. Looked up from germline, CDR1 is MDHEN and CDR2 is SYDVKM. The CDR3 is CASSFTGAEETQYF. CDR3 nucleotides: TGTGCCAGCAGTTTTACAGGGGCCGAAGAGACCCAGTACTTC.

The V call is TRBV12-3 or TRBV12-4, the J call TRBJ2-3; D ambiguous. The CDR3 is made up of 14 amino acids. Trimming removed 6 bases at V and 4 bases at J, with 14 bases between. The CDR3 loop reads CASSPKGYPDTQYF. The CDR3 nucleotides are TGTGCCAGCAGCCCCAAGGGCTACCCAGATACGCAGTATTTT.

V gene TRBV7-2 combines with J gene TRBJ2-5; 8 bases fit TRBD2. V shed 5 bases and J 7 bases; nucleotides not matched to a gene: 15. Germline V gene lookup returns CDR1 SGHTA and CDR2 FQGNSA. CDR3 length: 16 residues. CDR3 amino acids: CASSNSGRTPTGTQYF. CDR3 DNA: TGTGCCAGCAGCAACAGCGGGAGAACCCCCACCGGGACCCAGTACTTC.

In its sample, this clonotype was seen once. V gene TRBV5-1 combines with J gene TRBJ2-6, with TRBD1 matching over 7 bases. V was clipped by 0 bases and J by 2 bases; unmatched bases: 2. The germline V gene encodes CDR1 SGHRS and CDR2 YFSETQ. The length of the CDR3 is 16 residues. The chain's CDR3 is CASSLEGATGANVLTF. The CDR3, as DNA: TGCGCCAGCAGCTTGGAGGGGGCGACTGGGGCCAACGTCCTGACTTTC.

This clonotype was detected a few times. The chain joins TRBV28 to TRBJ1-6; D ambiguous. Trimming removed 2 bases from V and 10 bases from J, with 6 bases in between. The CDR3 is 12 amino acids. CDR1 and CDR2 (germline): MDHEN, SYDVKM. The CDR3 reads CASSLLVSPLHF. CDR3 sequence (DNA): TGTGCCAGCAGTTTACTGGTCTCACCCCTCCACTTT.

This clonotype is deemed medium-sized (0.01 to 0.1%). The rearrangement links TRBV12-3 or TRBV12-4 to TRBJ2-6; the D is unclear. There are 14 residues in the CDR3. Trimming took off 3 bases at V and 0 bases at J, with 3 bases between the two ends. The CDR3 DNA reads TGTGCCAGCAGTTTTTCCTCTGGGGCCAACGTCCTGACTTTC. It translates to CASSFSSGANVLTF.

The table lists this clonotype with many counts. The chain recombines TRBV7-2 with TRBJ2-7; 7 bases are shared with TRBD2. CDR3 length: 16 amino acids. Trimming cost V 5 bases and J 3 bases; bases outside gene matches: 13. Germline values: CDR1 SGHTA, CDR2 FQGNSA. In DNA, the CDR3 is TGTGCCAGCAGCCCCCTTTCGGGACTACATTACTACGAGCAGTACTTC. Protein: CASSPLSGLHYYEQYF.

Here the CDR3 reads CASGWRGNEQFF. In DNA form, the CDR3 reads TGTGCCAGCGGGTGGAGGGGGAATGAGCAGTTCTTC. The genes are TRBV12-3 or TRBV12-4 and TRBJ2-1; the D gene could be TRBD1 or TRBD2 (6 bases each). This CDR3 has 12 residues. V lost 8 bases, J lost 7 bases, and 12 bases lay in between.

This clonotype was seen a few times. The chain combines TRBV6-1 with TRBJ2-3, with a weak D call TRBD2 (5 bases). Trimming stripped 4 bases from V and 7 bases from J, with 15 bases between. This CDR3 region has 14 residues. Germline V lookup: CDR1 MNHNS, CDR2 SASEGT. CDR3 protein: CASSARRGSYTQYF. Here the CDR3 DNA reads TGTGCCAGCAGTGCCCGTCGGGGATCGTATACGCAGTATTTT.

The genes are TRBV24-1 and TRBJ2-1; 10 positions agree with TRBD2. J was trimmed by 8 bases and V by 6 bases; bases with no gene match: 3. The CDR3 contains 13 residues. From germline, CDR1 is KGHDR and CDR2 SFDVKD. The CDR3 region has the DNA TGTGCCACCAGTAAGCTAGCGGGGGATGAGCAGTTCTTC. Residues: CATSKLAGDEQFF.

This clonotype appeared a few times. The rearrangement links TRBV5-5 to TRBJ1-2, with 7 bases that match TRBD1. Germline trimming cut 3 bases from V and 8 bases from J; bases unmatched to any gene: 16. Germline assignment: CDR1 SGHKS and CDR2 YYEKEE (reference sequence). The CDR3 consists of 16 residues. In DNA, the CDR3 is TGTGCCAGCAGCTCAGGAACAGGGGCTGTATCTCGCGGCTACACCTTC. This encodes CASSSGTGAVSRGYTF.

This clonotype was observed many times. The rearrangement joins TRBV27 to TRBJ1-6; TRBD1 aligns across 7 bases. The length of the CDR3 is 15 residues. Germline-derived CDR1 and CDR2 are MNHEY and SMNVEV (reference sequence). The ends lost 5 bases at V and 4 bases at J; junction bases unmatched: 5. The CDR3 is CASSPGTVYNSPLHF. The CDR3 coding sequence is TGTGCCAGCAGTCCAGGGACAGTATATAATTCACCCCTCCACTTT.

V and J are TRBV28 and TRBJ1-3; D not certain. Trimming removed 6 bases at V and 7 bases at J, with 13 bases between. CDR1 and CDR2 from the germline V gene are MDHEN and SYDVKM. This CDR3 has 13 residues. The CDR3 sequence is CASRGARWNTIYF. Here the CDR3 DNA reads TGTGCCAGCAGGGGAGCTCGGTGGAACACCATATATTTT.

This clonotype was observed a handful of times. CDR3 region: CASSPFGGSGMYNEQFF. CDR3 coding DNA: TGTGCCAGCAGCCCCTTTGGAGGTAGCGGGATGTACAATGAGCAGTTCTTC. The chain links TRBV28 to TRBJ2-1; 8 bases line up with TRBD2. V trimming: 6 bases; J trimming: 4 bases; junction bases outside the gene matches: 14. The CDR3 is made up of 17 amino acids. Germline V gene lookup returns CDR1 MDHEN and CDR2 SYDVKM.

This clonotype was recorded a few times. V usage is TRBV12-3 or TRBV12-4 and J usage is TRBJ2-7, with 11 bases identical to TRBD2. This CDR3 contains 15 residues. The junction had 7 bases not matched to a gene; V was cut back by 6 bases and J by 3 bases. CDR3 loop: CASSPGLAENYEQYF. The CDR3 region has the DNA TGTGCCAGCAGCCCGGGACTAGCGGAGAACTACGAGCAGTACTTC.

This clonotype was found a few times. The rearrangement uses TRBV10-3 and TRBJ2-1; D call uncertain. V was pared by 2 bases and J by 9 bases, with 8 bases between. This CDR3 is 12 amino acids long. Germline V CDR1 and CDR2: ENHRY, SYGVKD. Here the CDR3 reads CAISEGRGEQFF. The CDR3 DNA sequence: TGTGCCATCAGTGAGGGGCGCGGTGAGCAGTTCTTC.

In this sample, this clonotype turned up a few times. This rearrangement joins TRBV28 to TRBJ2-2; TRBD1 matches 7 bases. Germline-derived CDR1 and CDR2 are MDHEN and SYDVKM. V gave up 6 bases and J gave up 5 bases; unmatched junction bases: 9. The length of the CDR3 is 15 residues. Here the CDR3 DNA reads TGTGCCAGCAGCCTCGTCAGGGGGATTACCGGGGAGCTGTTTTTT. Translated, it gives CASSLVRGITGELFF.

This chain links TRBV12-3 or TRBV12-4 with TRBJ2-1; TRBD1 might be the D (6 bases). Trimming removed 7 bases at V and 8 bases at J, with 12 bases between. The CDR3 spans 12 residues. This CDR3 is CASTYRDYEQFF. The CDR3 coding sequence is TGTGCCAGCACCTACAGGGATTATGAGCAGTTCTTC.

This clonotype was found many times. The V call is TRBV12-3 or TRBV12-4, the J call TRBJ2-7; 7 nucleotides match TRBD2. J lost 5 bases, V lost 5 bases, and 3 bases had no gene match. CDR3 length: 12 residues. CDR3 nucleotide sequence: TGTGCCAGCAGTCGGGGAGGGGACGAGCAGTACTTC. Translation: CASSRGGDEQYF.

In this sample, this clonotype turned up a few times. The genes are TRBV12-3 or TRBV12-4 and TRBJ2-3; unclear D gene. Trimming left V 7 bases short and J 1 base short, with 12 bases between. The CDR3 extends over 14 amino acids. CDR3 coding DNA: TGTGCCAGCACGCAAAGGTCTCGCACAGATACGCAGTATTTT. Translating gives CASTQRSRTDTQYF.

A few counts support this clonotype. V gene TRBV20-1 combines with J gene TRBJ1-5; 7 bases line up with TRBD1. This CDR3 has 15 residues. J lost 2 bases, V lost 3 bases, and 7 bases had no gene match. From germline, CDR1 is DFQATT and CDR2 SNEGSKA (reference sequence). The CDR3 loop reads CSASLTGVGNQPQHF. CDR3 in DNA: TGCAGTGCTAGCCTAACAGGGGTCGGCAATCAGCCCCAGCATTTT.

The chain links TRBV2 to TRBJ2-5; weak D call: TRBD2 (6 bases). Per germline, CDR1 SNHLY and CDR2 FYNNEI. The CDR3 contains 12 residues. Trimming left V 6 bases short and J 2 bases short, with 7 bases between. CDR3 sequence: CASRTRQETQYF. The CDR3 coding sequence is TGTGCCAGCAGGACTAGACAAGAGACCCAGTACTTC.

The chain joins TRBV12-3 or TRBV12-4 to TRBJ1-3; D possibly corresponds to TRBD1 (5 bases). With 4 bases removed from V and 2 bases from J, the gap between germline ends came to 24 bases. The CDR3 contains 19 residues. The CDR3 DNA reads as TGTGCCAGCAGTTCCCATAGGACAAGGGGCCGGGTTACTGGAAACACCATATATTTT. Its protein is CASSSHRTRGRVTGNTIYF.